What follows is one TCR beta chain and its context. The data derive from a study of blood T cell repertoires in COVID-19. Study background: The United States, Italy and Spain supplied acute and convalescent COVID-19 samples. From T cells, B-cell-depleted T cells, or PBMCs came the material, which was cDNA or gDNA.

Trimming took 7 bases from V and 2 from J; bases not matched to a gene: 2. The CDR3 consists of 13 residues. In the authors' methods: The assay estimated nucleated cells by amplifying reference gene primers. The protocol was immunoSEQ multiplex PCR, while the TCRdb copy is restricted to in-frame clones and leaves out a portion. The V and J calls and clone size come from that table; D and trimming were worked out from the DNA. In the table there are roughly 140,000 clones, roughly 82% of which are singletons. Sequencing used peripheral blood. V usage is TRBV12-3 or TRBV12-4 and J usage is TRBJ2-1; 7 bases align to TRBD2. The clonotype was recovered from a woman between 45 and 65 years old in a cohort sampled during active or convalescent COVID-19. CDR3 coding DNA: TGTGCCAGCACCGGGACTACCTACAATGAGCAGTTCTTC. The encoded protein is CASTGTTYNEQFF.